One sample yielded the 11 T cell receptor beta chains listed below, sequenced in a study of radiation and T cells in renal cell carcinoma. The time point is: baseline pretreatment blood. Treatment described: 15 Gy SBRT to primary tumor, nephrectomy 4 weeks later. Clones were read by immunoSEQ multiplex PCR, and TCRdb kept only the in-frame ones, dropping some. The sample holds 20,000 to 25,000 clones, approximately 80% seen once. Sequencing used blood, obtained from a patient whose treatment included radiotherapy and nephrectomy. The receptor set was obtained from a man aged 60-69 years with renal cell carcinoma.

For this clone: In the same sample, other DNA sequences code for this CDR3. The chain is built from TRBV18 and TRBJ2-3; D unresolved. The germline CDR1 and CDR2 sequences are KGHSH and LQKENI. Trimming removed 3 bases at V and 6 bases at J, with 4 bases between. This CDR3 has 11 amino acids. In DNA, the CDR3 is TGTGCCAGCTCACCTTGGGATACGCAGTATTTT. This gives the protein CASSPWDTQYF.

This clone was observed once. The chain employs TRBV7-2 and TRBJ2-3; 7 bases line up with TRBD2. V trimming: 2 bases; J trimming: 1 base; junction bases outside the gene matches: 6. The CDR3 loop spans 16 amino acids. Per germline, CDR1 SGHTA and CDR2 FQGNSA. The CDR3: CASSLNSGGGTDTQYF. Here the CDR3 DNA reads TGTGCCAGCAGCTTAAATTCGGGAGGAGGCACAGATACGCAGTATTTT.

The rearrangement joins TRBV5-5 to TRBJ1-1, with D possibly being TRBD1 (6 bases). The CDR3 length is 15 residues. CDR1 and CDR2 from the germline V gene are SGHKS and YYEKEE (reference sequence). V lost 4 bases to trimming and J lost 7 bases, with 20 bases between them. The CDR3 loop is CASSGTTGRGNEAFF. Written as DNA, the CDR3 is TGTGCCAGCAGCGGAACCACAGGGCGGGGAAATGAAGCTTTCTTT.

The chain links TRBV27 to TRBJ2-7; D is possibly TRBD1 or TRBD2 (6 bases each). The V gene lost 7 bases and the J gene lost 3 bases, with 19 bases spanning the gap. The CDR3 has 15 amino acids. CDR1 and CDR2 from the germline V gene are MNHEY and SMNVEV (reference sequence). The CDR3 protein is CASTRGFTGFYEQYF. In nucleotides, the CDR3 is TGTGCCAGCACCCGGGGGTTTACAGGGTTCTACGAGCAGTACTTC.

The gene calls are TRBV19 and TRBJ1-1; TRBD1 matches 8 bases. This CDR3 has 15 amino acids. V shed 5 bases, J shed 3 bases, and the junction held 8 bases outside the gene matches. CDR1 and CDR2 (germline): LNHDA, SQIVND (reference sequence). This CDR3 is CASSPTGEGYTEAFF. In nucleotides, the CDR3 is TGTGCCAGTAGTCCGACAGGGGAAGGGTACACTGAAGCTTTCTTT. The complete variable domain, with remaining parts taken from reference TRBV19 and TRBJ1-1, reads DGGITQSPKYLFRKEGQNVTLSCEQNLNHDAMYWYRQDPGQGLRLIYYSQIVNDFQKGDIAEGYSVSREKKESFPLTVTSAQKNPTAFYLCASSPTGEGYTEAFFGQGTRLTVV.

The V call is TRBV13, the J call TRBJ1-2; the match to TRBD1 covers 7 bases. The CDR3 sequence is 15 residues long. V gave up 5 bases and J gave up 4 bases; unmatched junction bases: 10. Germline CDR1 reads PRHDT; CDR2 reads FYEKMQ (reference sequence). The CDR3 protein is CASSLNRGRLYGYTF. The CDR3 DNA follows: TGTGCCAGCAGCCTAAACAGGGGTAGGCTCTATGGCTACACCTTC.

The V gene is TRBV19, the J gene TRBJ2-3; tentative D call: TRBD1 (6 bases). This CDR3 region has 17 residues. Germline lookup yields CDR1 LNHDA and CDR2 SQIVND (reference sequence). Trimming pared 1 base from V and 0 bases from J, leaving 14 bases between. As DNA, the CDR3 is TGTGCCAGTAGTATAGGAACAGGGTTAACTAGCACAGATACGCAGTATTTT. Translating gives CASSIGTGLTSTDTQYF.

This chain uses TRBV21-1 with TRBJ1-1; TRBD1, the table's D call, was not compared with the DNA. TRBV21-1 is an annotated pseudogene. This CDR3 comprises 15 residues. The CDR3 spells CASSSRTVMNTEAFF. CDR3 in DNA: TGTGCCAGCAGCTCTCGGACAGTAATGAACACTGAAGCTTTCTTT.

This clone was observed a handful of times. The V and J genes are TRBV19 and TRBJ2-3; D is uncertain. Germline-derived CDR1 and CDR2 are LNHDA and SQIVND (reference sequence). V was cut by 5 bases and J by 0 bases, with 9 bases left in between. The CDR3 runs to 14 residues. The CDR3 DNA reads TGTGCCAGTAGTGTTGGCGGAAGCACAGATACGCAGTATTTT. Translated, it gives CASSVGGSTDTQYF. Complete variable domain (other parts from reference TRBV19 and TRBJ2-3): DGGITQSPKYLFRKEGQNVTLSCEQNLNHDAMYWYRQDPGQGLRLIYYSQIVNDFQKGDIAEGYSVSREKKESFPLTVTSAQKNPTAFYLCASSVGGSTDTQYFGPGTRLTVL.

In its sample, this clone is medium-sized. The chain couples TRBV4-1 to TRBJ2-1; D remains unclear. Germline lookup yields CDR1 MGHRA and CDR2 YSYEKL. The CDR3 is 16 residues long. V gave up 2 bases and J gave up 1 base, with 12 bases separating them. CDR3 DNA: TGCGCCAGCAGCCAAATCGATGTAGTATCCTACAATGAGCAGTTCTTC. This translates into CASSQIDVVSYNEQFF.

This clone was recorded only once. The V and J genes are TRBV5-1 and TRBJ2-1; the match to TRBD2 covers 11 bases. This CDR3 is built from 14 residues. Germline lookup yields CDR1 SGHRS and CDR2 YFSETQ. V was clipped by 3 bases and J by 7 bases; unmatched bases: 3. The CDR3 protein is CASSWGTSGNEQFF. The CDR3 coding sequence is TGCGCCAGCAGCTGGGGGACTAGCGGAAATGAGCAGTTCTTC.